This T cell receptor (beta chain) was retrieved from a study of PD-1 blockade in classical Hodgkin lymphoma. As to this clone: No antigen is known for it.

As to time point: cycle 4 day 1 (C4D1), after 5 to 7 weeks of nivolumab. Each patient's relapse followed autologous stem cell transplantation, and brentuximab vedotin exposure varied. Overall study findings and caveats: Relapsed/refractory patients reportedly had the lowest baseline TCR diversity, below newly diagnosed patients, who were below healthy donors. CD4+ TCR diversity rose significantly by C4D1, and CD8+ TCR diversity did not.

Only in-frame clones appear in the TCRdb table, and some are missing; sequencing was by immunoSEQ multiplex PCR. Among approximately 65,000 clones, approximately 94% were seen once, and the ten largest hold about 8%. The CDR3 runs to 12 residues. V lost 2 bases and J lost 7, with 6 bases in between. Germline V lookup: CDR1 MNHNS, CDR2 SASEGT. The input for sequencing was peripheral blood mononuclear cells (PBMCs), taken before the fourth cycle of nivolumab. The chain uses TRBV6-1 and TRBJ2-4; D gene uncertain. The sequence was obtained from a human donor with classical Hodgkin lymphoma. CDR3 residues: CASSERGNIQYF. The CDR3 nucleotides read TGTGCCAGCAGTGAACGCGGCAACATTCAGTACTTC.